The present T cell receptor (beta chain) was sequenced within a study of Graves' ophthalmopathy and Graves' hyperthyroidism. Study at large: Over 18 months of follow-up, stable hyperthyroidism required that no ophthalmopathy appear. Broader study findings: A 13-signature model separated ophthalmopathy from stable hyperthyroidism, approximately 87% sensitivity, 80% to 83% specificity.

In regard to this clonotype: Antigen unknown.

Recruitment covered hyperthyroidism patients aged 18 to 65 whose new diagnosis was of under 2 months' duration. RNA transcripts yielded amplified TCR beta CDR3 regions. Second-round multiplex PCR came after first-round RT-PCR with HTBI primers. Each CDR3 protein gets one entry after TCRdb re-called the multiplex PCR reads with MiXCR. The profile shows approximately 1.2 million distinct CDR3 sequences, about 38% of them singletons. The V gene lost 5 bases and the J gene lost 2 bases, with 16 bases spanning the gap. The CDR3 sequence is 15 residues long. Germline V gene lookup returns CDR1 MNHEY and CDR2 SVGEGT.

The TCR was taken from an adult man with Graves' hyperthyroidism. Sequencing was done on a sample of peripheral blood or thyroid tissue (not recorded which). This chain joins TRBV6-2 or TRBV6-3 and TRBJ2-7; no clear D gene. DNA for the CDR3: TGTGCCAGCAGTAGTGGGCCACTGTCAGCCTACGAGCAGTACTTC. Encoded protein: CASSSGPLSAYEQYF.